The T cell receptor beta chain described here comes from a study of T cell responses to AZD1222 COVID-19 vaccine. Study-wide results and limits: Dominant CD4 TCR responses targeted spike regions 160-218 and 743-854. Just a handful of AZD1222 recipients tested seropositive at baseline. In the spike-specific TCR repertoire, nearly half reportedly target unmutated variant regions. Spike-specific TCRs gained breadth and depth after people received two AZD1222 doses.

In regard to this clone: The antigen remains unidentified.

V lost 1 base, J lost 9 bases, and 18 bases lay in between. This CDR3 is 15 amino acids long. Germline V gene lookup returns CDR1 LGHDT and CDR2 YNNKEL (reference sequence). TCRdb keeps only in-frame clones here, not all; method: immunoSEQ multiplex PCR. The top ten clones hold roughly 1.6% of a sample with more than 150,000 clones, 75% to 95% of them seen once. The sequencing used peripheral blood, collected on day 0 of AZD1222 vaccination. The sequence was obtained from an adult in good health. The rearrangement links TRBV3-1 (or the pseudogene TRBV3-2) to TRBJ2-5; a possible D gene is TRBD2 (6 bases). CDR3 region: CASSQVRRSPGAQYF. The CDR3 nucleotides read TGTGCCAGCAGCCAAGTCCGCCGGAGCCCGGGGGCCCAGTACTTC.